This T cell receptor (beta chain) was obtained from a study of cytomegalovirus exposure and HLA in healthy donors. Study as a whole: Inside one of the first data releases sat some 93 million unique TCRs taken from HLA-typed donors. Study-wide results and caveats: Many donors carried some public TCRs, although rarity characterized most TCR sequences. A prior analysis recorded that most TCR beta V segments were productive about 90% or about 30% of the time. Cytomegalovirus status was reportedly diagnosed by the classifier with high specificity and sensitivity.

V trimming: 4 bases; J trimming: 1 base; junction bases outside the gene matches: 4. The germline CDR1 and CDR2 sequences are SNHLY and FYNNEI. This CDR3 comprises 16 residues. Amplification used 60 Vbeta primers and 13 Jbeta primers. Profiling relied on immunoSEQ multiplex PCR, and the TCRdb table lists in-frame clones only, not all of them. Counted here are approximately 190,000 clones, approximately 78% occurring once; the ten biggest clones make up around 0.75%. Of note for this clone: Its antigen is unidentified.

The gene calls are TRBV2 and TRBJ1-4; the match to TRBD1 covers 9 bases. This clonotype was sampled from a woman aged 18-30 years in good health and CMV-seronegative. The sequenced sample was PBMCs. The CDR3 is CASSGTGDRTNEKLFF. CDR3 sequence (DNA): TGTGCCAGCAGTGGGACAGGGGATAGAACTAATGAAAAACTGTTTTTT.